This record covers a single T cell receptor beta chain. The CDR3 is made up of 17 amino acids. Germline lookup yields CDR1 ENHRY and CDR2 SYGVKD. The V and J ends lost 4 bases and 3 bases, in that order; junction bases with no gene match: 6. The data derive from a study of blood T cell repertoires in COVID-19. Study-level information: Material from acute and convalescent COVID-19 was sourced from the United States, Italy and Spain.

In the authors' methods: Reference gene primer amplification gave nucleated cell count estimates. Repertoires were generated with immunoSEQ multiplex PCR, while TCRdb's copy carries only in-frame clones and drops some. Clone size and the V and J calls come from that table; the DNA yielded D and trimming. The sample lists roughly 200,000 clones, more than 80% seen once, with approximately 8.9% in the top ten. The J gene is TRBJ2-3, the V gene TRBV10-3; 14 bases map to TRBD2. Sequenced input: peripheral blood. The receptor was isolated from a woman aged 55-70 years with acute or convalescent COVID-19. As DNA, the CDR3 is TGTGCCATCAGTGCGGGACTAGCGGGAGTTGTTACAGATACGCAGTATTTT. It translates to CAISAGLAGVVTDTQYF.